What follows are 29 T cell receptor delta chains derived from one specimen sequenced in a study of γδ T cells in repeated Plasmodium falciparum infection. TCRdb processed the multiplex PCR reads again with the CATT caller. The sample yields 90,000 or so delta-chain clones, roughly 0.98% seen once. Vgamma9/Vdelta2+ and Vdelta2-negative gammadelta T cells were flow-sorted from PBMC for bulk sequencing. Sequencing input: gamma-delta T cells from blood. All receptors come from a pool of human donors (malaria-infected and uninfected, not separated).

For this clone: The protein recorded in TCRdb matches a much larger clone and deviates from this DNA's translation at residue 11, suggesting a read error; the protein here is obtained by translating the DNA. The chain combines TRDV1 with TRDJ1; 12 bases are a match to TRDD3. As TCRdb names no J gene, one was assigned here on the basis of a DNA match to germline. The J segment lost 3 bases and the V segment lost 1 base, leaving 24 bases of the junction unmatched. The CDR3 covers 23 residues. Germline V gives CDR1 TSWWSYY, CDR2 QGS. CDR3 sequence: CALGEPPASYTYWGILSADKLIF. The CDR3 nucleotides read TGTGCTCTTGGGGAACCCCCGGCTTCCTACACTTACTGGGGGATACTTAGTGCCGATAAACTCATCTTT.

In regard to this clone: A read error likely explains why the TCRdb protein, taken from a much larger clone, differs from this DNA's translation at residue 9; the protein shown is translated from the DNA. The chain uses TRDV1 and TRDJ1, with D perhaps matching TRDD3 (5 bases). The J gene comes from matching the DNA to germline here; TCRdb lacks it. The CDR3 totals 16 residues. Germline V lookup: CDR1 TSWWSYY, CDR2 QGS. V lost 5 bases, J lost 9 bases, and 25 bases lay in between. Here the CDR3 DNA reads TGTGCTCTTGGGCACAATGAAGGCCGGGGGGTTAGGGAACTCATCTTT. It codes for CALGHNEGRGVRELIF.

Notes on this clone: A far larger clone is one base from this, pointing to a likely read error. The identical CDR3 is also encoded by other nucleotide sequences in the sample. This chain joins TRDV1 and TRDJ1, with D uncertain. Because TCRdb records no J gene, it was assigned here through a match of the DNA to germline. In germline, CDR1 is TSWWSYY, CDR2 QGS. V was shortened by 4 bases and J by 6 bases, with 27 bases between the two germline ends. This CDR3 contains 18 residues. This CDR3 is CALGAKPFGRYAVNKLIF. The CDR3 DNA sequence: TGTGCTCTTGGGGCGAAACCCTTTGGGAGATATGCCGTGAATAAACTCATCTTT.

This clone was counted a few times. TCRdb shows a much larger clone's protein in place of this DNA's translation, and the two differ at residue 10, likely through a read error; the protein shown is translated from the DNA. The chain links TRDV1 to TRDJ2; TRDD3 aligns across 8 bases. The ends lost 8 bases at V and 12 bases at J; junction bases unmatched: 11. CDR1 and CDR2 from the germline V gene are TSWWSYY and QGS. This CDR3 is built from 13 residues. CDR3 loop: CALSRDWGAKLFF. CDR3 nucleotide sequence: TGTGCTCTTTCAAGGGACTGGGGGGCAAAACTCTTCTTT.

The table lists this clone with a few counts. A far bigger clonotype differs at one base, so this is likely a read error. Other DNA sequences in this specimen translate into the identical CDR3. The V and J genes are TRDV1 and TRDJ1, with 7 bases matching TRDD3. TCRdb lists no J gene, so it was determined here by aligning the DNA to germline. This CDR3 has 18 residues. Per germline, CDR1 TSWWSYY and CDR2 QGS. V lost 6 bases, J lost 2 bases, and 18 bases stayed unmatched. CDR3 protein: CALGSASLLGKGTDKLIF. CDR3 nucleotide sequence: TGTGCTCTTGGAAGTGCCTCCCTACTGGGGAAAGGAACCGATAAACTCATCTTT.

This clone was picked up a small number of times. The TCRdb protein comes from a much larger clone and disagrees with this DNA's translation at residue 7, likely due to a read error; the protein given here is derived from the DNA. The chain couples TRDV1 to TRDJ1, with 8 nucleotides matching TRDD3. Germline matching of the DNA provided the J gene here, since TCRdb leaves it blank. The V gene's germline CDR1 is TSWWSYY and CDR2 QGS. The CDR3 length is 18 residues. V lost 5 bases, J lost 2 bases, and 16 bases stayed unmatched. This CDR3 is CALGTRLWGTHETDKLIF. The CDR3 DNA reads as TGTGCTCTTGGGACCAGACTCTGGGGGACCCACGAGACCGATAAACTCATCTTT.

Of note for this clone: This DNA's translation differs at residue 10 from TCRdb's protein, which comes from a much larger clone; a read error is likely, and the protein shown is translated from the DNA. The CDR3: CALGELLAGGDVTAQLFF. CDR3 nucleotides: TGTGCTCTTGGGGAACTACTGGCCGGGGGGGATGTGACAGCACAACTCTTCTTT. The V and J genes are TRDV1 and TRDJ2; TRDD3 aligns across 7 bases. The J gene, absent from TCRdb, was called here by matching the DNA to germline. Germline V gene lookup returns CDR1 TSWWSYY and CDR2 QGS. V lost 0 bases to trimming and J lost 3 bases; unmatched junction nucleotides: 10. The CDR3 spans 18 residues.

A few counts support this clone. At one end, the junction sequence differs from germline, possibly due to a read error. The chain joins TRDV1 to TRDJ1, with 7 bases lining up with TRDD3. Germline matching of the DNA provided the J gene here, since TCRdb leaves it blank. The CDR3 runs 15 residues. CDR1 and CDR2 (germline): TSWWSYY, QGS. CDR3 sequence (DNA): TGCTCTGGGACTAGGGACTGGGGATGCGCCGATAAACTCATCTTT. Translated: CSGTRDWGCADKLIF.

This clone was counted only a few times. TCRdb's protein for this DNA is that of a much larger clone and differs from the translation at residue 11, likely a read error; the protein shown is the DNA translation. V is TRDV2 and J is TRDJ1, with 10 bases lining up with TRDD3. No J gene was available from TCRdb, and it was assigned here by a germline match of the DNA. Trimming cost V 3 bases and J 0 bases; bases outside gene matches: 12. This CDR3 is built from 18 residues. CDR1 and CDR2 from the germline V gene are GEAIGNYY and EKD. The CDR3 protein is CACDPASLGDSHTDKLIF. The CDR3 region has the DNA TGTGCCTGTGACCCAGCATCACTGGGGGATTCTCACACCGATAAACTCATCTTT.

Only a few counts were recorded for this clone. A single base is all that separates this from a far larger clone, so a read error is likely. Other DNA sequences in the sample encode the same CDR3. The CDR3 region has the DNA TGTGCCTGTGACTCTTTACTGGGGGATACGCGTAAAGAACTAACACTCATCTTT. Amino acid sequence: CACDSLLGDTRKELTLIF. V usage is TRDV2 and J usage is TRDJ1; 13 nucleotides agree with TRDD3. TCRdb carries no J gene annotation; the J gene was assigned here by matching the DNA with germline. Germline trimming cut 3 bases from V and 10 bases from J; bases unmatched to any gene: 19. This CDR3 is 18 amino acids long. CDR1 is GEAIGNYY and CDR2 is EKD in the germline V gene.

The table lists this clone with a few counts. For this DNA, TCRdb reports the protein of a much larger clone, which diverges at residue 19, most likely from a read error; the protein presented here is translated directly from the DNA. CDR3 bases: TGTGCTCTTGGGGAACGGTTGGCTGCACTGGGGGACAAGTACACCGATAAACTCACCTTT. Translating it yields CALGERLAALGDKYTDKLTF. The J gene has no call, while the V gene is TRDV1; the D call in the table, TRDD3, was not verified against the DNA. Looked up from germline, CDR1 is TSWWSYY and CDR2 is QGS. The CDR3 is made up of 20 amino acids.

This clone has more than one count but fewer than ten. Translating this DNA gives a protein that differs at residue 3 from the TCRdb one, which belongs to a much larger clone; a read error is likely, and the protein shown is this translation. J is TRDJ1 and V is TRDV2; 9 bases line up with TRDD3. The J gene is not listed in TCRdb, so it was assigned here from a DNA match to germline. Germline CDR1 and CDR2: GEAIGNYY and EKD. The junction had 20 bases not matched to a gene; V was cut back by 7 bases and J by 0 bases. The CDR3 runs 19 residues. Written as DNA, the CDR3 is TGTGCCTGGGACTCTCTAACTGGGGGACAGACTGAGTACACCGATAAACTCATCTTT. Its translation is CAWDSLTGGQTEYTDKLIF.

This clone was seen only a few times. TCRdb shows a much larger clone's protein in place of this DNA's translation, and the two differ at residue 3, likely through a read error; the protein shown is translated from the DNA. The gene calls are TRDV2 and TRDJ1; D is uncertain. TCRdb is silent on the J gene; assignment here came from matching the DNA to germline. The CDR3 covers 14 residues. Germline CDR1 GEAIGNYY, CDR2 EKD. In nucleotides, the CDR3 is TGTGCCCGTGACACGGTTGGGCCGCGGAATAAACTCATCTTT. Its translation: CARDTVGPRNKLIF.

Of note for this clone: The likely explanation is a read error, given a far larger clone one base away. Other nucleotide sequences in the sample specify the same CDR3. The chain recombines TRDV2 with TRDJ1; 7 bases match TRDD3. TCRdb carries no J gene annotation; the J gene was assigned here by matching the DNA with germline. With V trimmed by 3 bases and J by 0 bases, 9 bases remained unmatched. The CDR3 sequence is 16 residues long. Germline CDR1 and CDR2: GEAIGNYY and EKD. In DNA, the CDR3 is TGTGCCTGTGACCCTCTGGGGGTTCTAGACACCGATAAACTCATCTTT. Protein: CACDPLGVLDTDKLIF.

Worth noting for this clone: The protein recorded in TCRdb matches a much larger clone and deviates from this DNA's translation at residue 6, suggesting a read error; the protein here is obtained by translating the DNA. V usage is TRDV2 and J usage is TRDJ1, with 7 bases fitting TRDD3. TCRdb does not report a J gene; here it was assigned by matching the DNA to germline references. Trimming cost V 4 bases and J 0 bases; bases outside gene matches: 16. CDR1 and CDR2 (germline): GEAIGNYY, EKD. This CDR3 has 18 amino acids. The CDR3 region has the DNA TGTGCCTGTGAGCCCTTCTCTACTGGGGTCGGGTACACCGATAAACTCATCTTT. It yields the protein CACEPFSTGVGYTDKLIF.

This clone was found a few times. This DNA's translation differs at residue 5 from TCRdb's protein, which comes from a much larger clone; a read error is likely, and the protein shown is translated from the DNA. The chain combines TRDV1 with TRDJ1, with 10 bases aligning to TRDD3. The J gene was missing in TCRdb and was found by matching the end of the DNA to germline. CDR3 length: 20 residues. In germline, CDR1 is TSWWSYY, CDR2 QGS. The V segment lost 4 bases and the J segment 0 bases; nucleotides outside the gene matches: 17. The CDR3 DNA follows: TGTGCTCTTGGGGGCACCTTCCCTTCCGGGGGGATACGGCACACCGATAAACTCATCTTT. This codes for CALGGTFPSGGIRHTDKLIF.

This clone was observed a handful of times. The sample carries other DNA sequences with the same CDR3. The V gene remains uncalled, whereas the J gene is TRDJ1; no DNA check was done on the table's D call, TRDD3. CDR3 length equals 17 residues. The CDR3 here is CALGEHLPPLTADKLIF. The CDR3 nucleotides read TGTGCTCTTGGGGAACACCTTCCTCCCCTAACCGCCGATAAACTCATCTTT.

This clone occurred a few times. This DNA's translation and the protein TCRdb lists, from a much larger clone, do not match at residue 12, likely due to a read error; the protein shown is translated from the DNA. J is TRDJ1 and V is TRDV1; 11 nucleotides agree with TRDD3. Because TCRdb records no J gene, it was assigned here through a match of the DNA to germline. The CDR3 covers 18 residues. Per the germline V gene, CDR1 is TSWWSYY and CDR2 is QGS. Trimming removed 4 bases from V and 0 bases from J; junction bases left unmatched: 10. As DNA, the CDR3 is TGTGCTCTTGGGGGGATTTGGTACTGGGGGATAGACACCGATAAACTCATCTTT. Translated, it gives CALGGIWYWGIDTDKLIF.

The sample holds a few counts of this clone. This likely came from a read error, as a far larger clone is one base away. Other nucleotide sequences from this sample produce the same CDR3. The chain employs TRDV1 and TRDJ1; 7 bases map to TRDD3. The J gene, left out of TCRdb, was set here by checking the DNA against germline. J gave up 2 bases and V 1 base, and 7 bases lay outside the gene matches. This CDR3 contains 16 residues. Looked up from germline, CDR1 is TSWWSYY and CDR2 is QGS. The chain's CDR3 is CALGEHEGIGTDKLIF. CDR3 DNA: TGTGCTCTTGGGGAACATGAGGGGATAGGGACCGATAAACTCATCTTT.

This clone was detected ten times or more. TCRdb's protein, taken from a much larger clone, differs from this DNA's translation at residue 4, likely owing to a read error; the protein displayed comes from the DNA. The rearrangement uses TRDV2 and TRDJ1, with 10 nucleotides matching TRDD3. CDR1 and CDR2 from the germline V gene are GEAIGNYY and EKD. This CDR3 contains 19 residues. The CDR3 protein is CACVTVMGTGGFATDKLIF. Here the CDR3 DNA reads TGTGCCTGTGTCACCGTCATGGGGACTGGGGGATTCGCCACCGATAAACTCATCTTT.

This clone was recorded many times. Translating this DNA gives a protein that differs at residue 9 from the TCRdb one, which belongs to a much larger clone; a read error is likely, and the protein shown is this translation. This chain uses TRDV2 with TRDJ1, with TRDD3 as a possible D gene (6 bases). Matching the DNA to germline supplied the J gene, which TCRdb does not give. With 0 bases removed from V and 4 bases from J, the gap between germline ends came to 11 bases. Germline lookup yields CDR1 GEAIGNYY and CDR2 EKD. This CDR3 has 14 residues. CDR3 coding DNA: TGTGCCTGTGACACCGTAACGGGGGACGATAAACTCATCTTT. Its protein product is CACDTVTGDDKLIF.

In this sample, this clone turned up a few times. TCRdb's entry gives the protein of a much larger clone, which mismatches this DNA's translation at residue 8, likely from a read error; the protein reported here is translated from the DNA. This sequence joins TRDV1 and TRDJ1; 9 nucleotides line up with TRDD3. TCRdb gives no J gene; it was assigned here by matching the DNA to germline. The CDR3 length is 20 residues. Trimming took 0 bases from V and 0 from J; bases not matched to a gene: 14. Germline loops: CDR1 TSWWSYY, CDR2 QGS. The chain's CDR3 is CALGELTPWGICPYTDKLIF. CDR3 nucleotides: TGTGCTCTTGGGGAACTAACCCCTTGGGGGATATGCCCCTACACCGATAAACTCATCTTT.

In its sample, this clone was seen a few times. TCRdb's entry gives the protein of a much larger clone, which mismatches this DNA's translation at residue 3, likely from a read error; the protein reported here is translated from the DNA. The CDR3 spells CARDRKRLYWGLYTDKLIF. CDR3 DNA: TGTGCCCGTGACCGGAAGAGATTGTACTGGGGGTTGTACACCGATAAACTCATCTTT. This chain joins TRDV2 and TRDJ1; 8 nucleotides line up with TRDD3. The CDR3 is 19 amino acids. Germline V CDR1 and CDR2: GEAIGNYY, EKD.

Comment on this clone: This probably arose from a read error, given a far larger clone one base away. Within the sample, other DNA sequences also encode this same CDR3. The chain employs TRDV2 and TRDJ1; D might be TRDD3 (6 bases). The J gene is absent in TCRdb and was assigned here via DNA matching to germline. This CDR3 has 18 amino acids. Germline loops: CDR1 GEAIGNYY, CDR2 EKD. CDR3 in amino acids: CACDTVGGTHLYTDKLIF. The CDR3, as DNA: TGCGCCTGTGACACCGTGGGGGGAACTCACCTGTACACCGATAAACTCATCTTT.

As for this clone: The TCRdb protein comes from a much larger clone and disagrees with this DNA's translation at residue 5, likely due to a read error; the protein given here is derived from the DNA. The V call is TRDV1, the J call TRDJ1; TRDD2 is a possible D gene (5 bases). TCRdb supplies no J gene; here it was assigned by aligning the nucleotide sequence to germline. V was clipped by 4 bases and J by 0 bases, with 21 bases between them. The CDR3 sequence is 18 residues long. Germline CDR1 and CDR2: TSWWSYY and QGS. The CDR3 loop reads CALGGGRVLSGYTDKLIF. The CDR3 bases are TGTGCTCTTGGGGGAGGAAGGGTCCTAAGCGGGTACACCGATAAACTCATCTTT.

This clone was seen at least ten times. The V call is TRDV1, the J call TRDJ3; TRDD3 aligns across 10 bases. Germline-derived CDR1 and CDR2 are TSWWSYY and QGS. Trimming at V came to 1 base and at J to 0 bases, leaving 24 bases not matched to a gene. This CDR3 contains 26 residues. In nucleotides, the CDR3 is TGTGCTCTTGGGGAACGGTCCGGGCCTACGGCCTGGGGGATAAGGCCGAGCTCCTGGGACACCCGACAGATGTTTTTC. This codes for CALGERSGPTAWGIRPSSWDTRQMFF.

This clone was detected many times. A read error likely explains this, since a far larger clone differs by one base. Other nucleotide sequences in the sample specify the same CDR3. The CDR3 is CALGELPSYIFTDKLIF. Written as DNA, the CDR3 is TGTGCTCTTGGGGAACTTCCATCATATATCTTCACCGATAAACTCATCTTC. The V gene is TRDV1; the J gene was not called; no check of the table's D call, TRDD3, against the DNA was made. Germline V gene lookup returns CDR1 TSWWSYY and CDR2 QGS. CDR3 length: 17 amino acids.

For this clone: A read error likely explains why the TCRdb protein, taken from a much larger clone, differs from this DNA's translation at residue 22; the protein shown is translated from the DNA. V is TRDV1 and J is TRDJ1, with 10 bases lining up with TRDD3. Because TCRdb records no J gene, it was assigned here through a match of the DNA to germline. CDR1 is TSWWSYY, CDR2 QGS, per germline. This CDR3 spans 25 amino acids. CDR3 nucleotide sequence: TGTGCTCTTGGGGTCCAGCCGTTTCCAGTCCGAGTACTGGGGGATCAGGACCAACGGGTCGATACACTCATCTTT. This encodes CALGVQPFPVRVLGDQDQRVDTLIF.

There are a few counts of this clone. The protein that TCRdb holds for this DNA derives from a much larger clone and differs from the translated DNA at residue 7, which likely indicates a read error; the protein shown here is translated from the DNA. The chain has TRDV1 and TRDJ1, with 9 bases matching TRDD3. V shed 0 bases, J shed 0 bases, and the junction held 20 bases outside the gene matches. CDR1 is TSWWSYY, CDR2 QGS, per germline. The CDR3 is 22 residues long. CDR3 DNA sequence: TGTGCTCTTGGGGAACTATACTACGGGGATTGGGGGATAGAAGAGTACACCGATAAACTCATCTTT. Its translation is CALGELYYGDWGIEEYTDKLIF.